A selection of T cell receptor beta chains follows, all from one sample in a study of T cells in localized non-small cell lung cancer. The repertoire was sequenced with immunoSEQ multiplex PCR; TCRdb's copy has only in-frame clones and lacks some. The sample lists 25,000 to 35,000 clones; around 80% were seen once. The material was peripheral blood, obtained before any cancer treatment. The source is a male donor older than 55 with stage III squamous cell lung carcinoma. Both conserved end residues are part of each CDR3. A D gene is named only where the DNA matches it firmly. Clone sizes are given selectively: once, few, many, or a class where the clone is expanded.

clone_size | j_call | v_call | d_call | cdr3_aa | cdr3_nt
- | TRBJ1-3 | TRBV30 | TRBD1 | CAWSPGQGVPSGNTIYF | TGTGCCTGGAGCCCCGGACAGGGCGTACCCTCTGGAAACACCATATATTTT
- | TRBJ2-3 | TRBV5-1 | - | CASSFRTASTDTQYF | TGCGCCAGCAGCTTCAGGACGGCTAGCACAGATACGCAGTATTTT
- | TRBJ1-3 | TRBV27 | TRBD1 | CASRLTGAGNTIYF | TGTGCCAGCAGGCTGACAGGGGCTGGAAACACCATATATTTT
- | TRBJ2-7 | TRBV5-8 | TRBD2 | CASKRSGTSGYEQYF | TGTGCCAGTAAACGATCCGGGACTAGCGGCTACGAGCAGTACTTC
once | TRBJ2-1 | TRBV7-6 | TRBD1 | CASSCDRARDNEQFF | TGTGCCAGCAGCTGCGACAGGGCAAGGGACAATGAGCAGTTCTTC
- | TRBJ2-7 | TRBV18 | TRBD1 | CASSPSTGTSYEQYF | TGTGCCAGCTCACCGTCGACAGGGACCAGCTACGAGCAGTACTTC
- | TRBJ1-1 | TRBV30 | - | CAWVENTEAFF | TGTGCCTGGGTGGAAAACACTGAAGCTTTCTTT
- | TRBJ1-2 | TRBV7-2 | TRBD1 | CASSPGTGEGYTF | TGTGCCAGCAGTCCCGGGACAGGGGAGGGCTACACCTTC
- | TRBJ2-7 | TRBV7-2 | TRBD1 | CASSLDRRNYEQYF | TGTGCCAGCAGCTTGGACAGGAGGAACTACGAGCAGTACTTC
- | TRBJ2-1 | TRBV7-2 | - | CASSRRTGPGNEQFF | TGTGCCAGCAGTCGCAGGACTGGGCCAGGCAATGAGCAGTTCTTC